This TCR beta chain originates from a study of blood T cell repertoires in COVID-19. Per the authors' pipeline: Reference gene primer amplification gave estimated nucleated cell counts. The data were produced by immunoSEQ multiplex PCR, yet TCRdb's version contains in-frame clones alone and is incomplete. The D gene and trimming were derived from the DNA, and the V and J assignments and clone size from that table. The sample has about 180,000 clones; roughly four fifths are singletons. The V gene's germline CDR1 is SGHTS and CDR2 YDEGEE. V was pared by 0 bases and J by 4 bases, with 8 bases between. This CDR3 spans 15 amino acids.

J is TRBJ2-6 and V is TRBV5-8; D is possibly TRBD2 (5 bases). Sequenced input: peripheral blood. This receptor was obtained from a woman between 65 and 79 years old with COVID-19, enrolled during active disease. In DNA, the CDR3 is TGTGCCAGCAGCTTGGACGGGGAGGGGGCCAACGTCCTGACTTTC. Protein sequence: CASSLDGEGANVLTF.